This T cell receptor (beta chain) was sequenced in a study of blood T cells in healthy people across ages. Germline CDR1 reads LGHNA; CDR2 reads YNFKEQ. This CDR3 is built from 16 residues. V lost 4 bases, J lost 9 bases, and 22 bases lay in between. With a J-beta primer mix and a sample-barcoded 5' primer, a second PCR ran about 7 to 11 cycles. Unique molecular identifiers of 12 random nucleotides labeled each cDNA. Each CDR3 protein is one row after TCRdb ran MiXCR on the 5' RACE reads. The sample has roughly 1.9 million distinct CDR3 sequences; roughly two fifths are singletons. Sequencing was done on a sample of blood. The sequence derives from a human donor in good health. This rearrangement joins TRBV4-2 to TRBJ2-1, with a possible D match to TRBD2 (5 bases). The CDR3 DNA reads TGTGCCAGCAGCCCCGGGCGGGCCTTGGATGGTGGTGAGCAGTTCTTC. It is translated as CASSPGRALDGGEQFF.